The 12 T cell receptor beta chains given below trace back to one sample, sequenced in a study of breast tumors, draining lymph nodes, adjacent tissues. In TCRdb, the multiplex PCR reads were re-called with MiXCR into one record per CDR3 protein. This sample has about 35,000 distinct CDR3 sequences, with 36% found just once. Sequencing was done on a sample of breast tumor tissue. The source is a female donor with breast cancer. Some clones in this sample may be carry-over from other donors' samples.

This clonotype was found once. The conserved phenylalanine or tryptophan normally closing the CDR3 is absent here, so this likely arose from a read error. This CDR3 is CAWSVSGHPSYEQYI. As DNA, the CDR3 is TGTGCCTGGAGTGTGTCCGGACACCCCTCCTACGAGCAGTACATC. The rearrangement links TRBV30 to TRBJ2-7; weak D call: TRBD1 (5 bases). The length of the CDR3 is 15 residues. CDR1 is GTSNPN, CDR2 SVGIG, per germline (reference sequence). The V gene lost 0 bases and the J gene lost 0 bases, with 12 bases spanning the gap.

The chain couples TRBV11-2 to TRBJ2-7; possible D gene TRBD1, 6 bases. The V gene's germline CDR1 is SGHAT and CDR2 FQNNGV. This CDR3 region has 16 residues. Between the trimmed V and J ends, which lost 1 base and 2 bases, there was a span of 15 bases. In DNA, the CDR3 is TGTGCCAGCAGCTTAGTTAAGGGGGACGGGACCTACGAGCAGTACTTC. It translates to CASSLVKGDGTYEQYF.

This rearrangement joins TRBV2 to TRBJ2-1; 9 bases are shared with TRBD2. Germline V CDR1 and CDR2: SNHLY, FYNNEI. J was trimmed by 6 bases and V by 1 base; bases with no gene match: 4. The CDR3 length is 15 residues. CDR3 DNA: TGTGCCAGCAGTGAAGAACTAGCGGGCCTCAATGAGCAGTTCTTC. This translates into CASSEELAGLNEQFF.

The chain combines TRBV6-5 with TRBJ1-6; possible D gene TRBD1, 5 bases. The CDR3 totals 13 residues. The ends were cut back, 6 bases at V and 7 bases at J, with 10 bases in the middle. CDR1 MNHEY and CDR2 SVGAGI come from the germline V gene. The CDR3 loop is CASRGPKNSPLHF. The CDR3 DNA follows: TGTGCCAGCAGGGGACCAAAAAATTCACCCCTCCACTTT.

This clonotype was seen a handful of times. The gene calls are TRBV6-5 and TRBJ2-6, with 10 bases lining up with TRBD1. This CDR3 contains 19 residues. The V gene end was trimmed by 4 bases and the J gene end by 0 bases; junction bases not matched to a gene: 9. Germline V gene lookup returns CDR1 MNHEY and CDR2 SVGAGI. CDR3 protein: CASSFSDRGALSGANVLTF. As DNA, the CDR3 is TGTGCCAGCAGTTTTTCGGACAGGGGGGCCCTCTCTGGGGCCAACGTCCTGACTTTC.

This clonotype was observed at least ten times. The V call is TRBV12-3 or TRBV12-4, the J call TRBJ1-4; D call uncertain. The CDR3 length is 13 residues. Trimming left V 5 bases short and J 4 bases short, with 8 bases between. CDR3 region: CASSQRNNEKLFF. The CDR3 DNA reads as TGTGCCAGCAGTCAGAGGAATAATGAAAAACTGTTTTTT.

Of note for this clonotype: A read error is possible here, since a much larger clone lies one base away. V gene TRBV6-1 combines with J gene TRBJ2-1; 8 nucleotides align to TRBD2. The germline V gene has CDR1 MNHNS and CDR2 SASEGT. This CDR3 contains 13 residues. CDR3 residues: CAITSGLLNEQLF. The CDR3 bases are TGTGCCATTACTAGCGGCCTTCTCAATGAGCAGCTCTTC.

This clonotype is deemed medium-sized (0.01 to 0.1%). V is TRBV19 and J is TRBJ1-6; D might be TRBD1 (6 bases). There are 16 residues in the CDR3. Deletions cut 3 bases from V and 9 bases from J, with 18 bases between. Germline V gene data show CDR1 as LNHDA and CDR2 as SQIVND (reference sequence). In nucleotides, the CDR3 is TGTGCCAGTAGTATCAGGGGAGGACTTCAAATTTCACCCCTCCACTTT. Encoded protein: CASSIRGGLQISPLHF.

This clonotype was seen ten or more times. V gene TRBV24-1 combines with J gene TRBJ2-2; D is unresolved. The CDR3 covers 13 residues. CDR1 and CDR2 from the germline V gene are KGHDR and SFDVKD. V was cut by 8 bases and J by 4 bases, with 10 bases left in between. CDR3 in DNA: TGTGCCACCATGAGATCTGGCACCGGGGAGCTGTTTTTT. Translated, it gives CATMRSGTGELFF.

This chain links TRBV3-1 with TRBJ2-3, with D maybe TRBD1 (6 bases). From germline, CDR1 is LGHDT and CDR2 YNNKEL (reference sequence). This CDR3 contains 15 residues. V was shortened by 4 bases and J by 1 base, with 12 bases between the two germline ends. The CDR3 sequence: CASSPPGQGTDTQYF. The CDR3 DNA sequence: TGTGCCAGCAGCCCTCCGGGACAAGGCACAGATACGCAGTATTTT.

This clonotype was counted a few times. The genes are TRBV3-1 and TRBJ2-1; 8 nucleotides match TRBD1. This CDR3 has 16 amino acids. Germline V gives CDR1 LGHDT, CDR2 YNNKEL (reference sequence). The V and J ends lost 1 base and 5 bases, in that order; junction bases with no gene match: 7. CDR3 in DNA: TGTGCCAGCAGCCAAGGGAAGGGGACAGGTCACAATGAGCAGTTCTTC. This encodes CASSQGKGTGHNEQFF.

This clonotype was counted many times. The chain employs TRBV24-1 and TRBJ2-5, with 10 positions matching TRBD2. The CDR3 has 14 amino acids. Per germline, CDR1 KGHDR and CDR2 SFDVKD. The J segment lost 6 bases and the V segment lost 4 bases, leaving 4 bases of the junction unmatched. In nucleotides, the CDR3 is TGTGCCACCAGTGACCGAGCGGGAGGGAAGACCCAGTACTTC. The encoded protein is CATSDRAGGKTQYF.